The 25 T cell receptor beta chains listed next were all sequenced from one sample in a study of blood T cell repertoires in COVID-19. Profiling relied on immunoSEQ multiplex PCR, and the TCRdb table lists in-frame clones only, not all of them. This table has nearly 350,000 clones, more than 75% appearing once. Sequenced: PBMCs or T cells enriched from blood (not recorded which). The receptor source for this set is a woman in her 30s who had recovered from COVID-19.

J is TRBJ1-1 and V is TRBV6-5, with D unclear. The germline gives CDR1 MNHEY, CDR2 SVGAGI. V was pared by 0 bases and J by 5 bases, with 13 bases between. CDR3 size: 15 residues. For the CDR3, the DNA is TGTGCCAGCAGTTACTCTGGGCTCCTTGGGACTGAAGCTTTCTTT. It yields the protein CASSYSGLLGTEAFF.

The J gene is TRBJ1-4, the V gene TRBV30; 9 bases align to TRBD1. The V segment lost 7 bases and the J segment 7 bases; nucleotides outside the gene matches: 7. Germline assignment: CDR1 GTSNPN and CDR2 SVGIG (reference sequence). The CDR3 spans 13 residues. The CDR3 here is CASRTGESEKLFF. The DNA of the CDR3 is TGTGCCTCCCGGACAGGGGAAAGTGAAAAACTGTTTTTT.

The V gene is TRBV1, the J gene TRBJ2-3; the table's D call, TRBD2, was not checked against the DNA. TRBV1 is given as a pseudogene. The CDR3 is 18 residues long. In DNA form, the CDR3 reads TGCACCAGCAACCCATATGGCGGGCTAGCACGGAGCACAGATACGCAGTATTTT. Protein product: CTSNPYGGLARSTDTQYF.

The J gene is TRBJ2-1, the V gene TRBV5-1; D may be TRBD2 (7 bases). CDR1 is SGHRS and CDR2 is YFSETQ in the germline V gene. The CDR3 covers 23 residues. V lost 4 bases, J lost 7 bases, and 42 bases lay in between. DNA of the CDR3: TGCGCCAGCAGCCAACCTACTTTTCGGGGGGCCCCACCGTCAGGGTCTTTTTCGAATGAGCAGTTCTTC. It translates to CASSQPTFRGAPPSGSFSNEQFF.

This clone has just a few counts. The chain is built from TRBV20-1 and TRBJ1-1; no definite D call. The CDR3 is 11 amino acids. Trimming stripped 8 bases from V and 3 bases from J, with 10 bases between. The germline CDR1 and CDR2 sequences are DFQATT and SNEGSKA (reference sequence). CDR3 nucleotide sequence: TGCAGTATCCCCCGAGACACTGAAGCTTTCTTT. It encodes CSIPRDTEAFF.

The chain uses TRBV4-1 and TRBJ1-2, with 10 bases lining up with TRBD1. The length of the CDR3 is 15 residues. Germline CDR1 reads MGHRA; CDR2 reads YSYEKL. Trimming cost V 4 bases and J 5 bases; bases outside gene matches: 7. The CDR3 protein is CASSLRQGAGYGYTF. The DNA for the CDR3 is TGCGCCAGCAGCCTTAGACAGGGGGCAGGATATGGCTACACCTTC.

This clone was picked up one time. This chain uses TRBV9 with TRBJ1-1, with a possible D match to TRBD1 (6 bases). The CDR3 runs 13 residues. Germline V gene lookup returns CDR1 SGDLS and CDR2 YYNGEE. V shed 3 bases and J shed 8 bases, with 14 bases lying between them. This CDR3 reads CASSATGRTEAFF. CDR3 nucleotide sequence: TGTGCCAGCAGCGCAACAGGGCGAACAGAAGCTTTCTTT.

The V gene is TRBV27, the J gene TRBJ2-7, with D maybe TRBD1 (5 bases). V was cut by 6 bases and J by 0 bases, with 12 bases left in between. Germline V gene lookup returns CDR1 MNHEY and CDR2 SMNVEV (reference sequence). The CDR3 has 14 residues. CDR3 amino acids: CASRDTGASYEQYF. The CDR3 DNA reads as TGTGCCAGCAGAGATACAGGAGCCTCCTACGAGCAGTACTTC.

This rearrangement joins TRBV5-1 to TRBJ2-1; TRBD2 might be the D (5 bases). The V gene lost 4 bases and the J gene lost 6 bases, with 11 bases spanning the gap. This CDR3 contains 13 residues. Germline CDR1 SGHRS, CDR2 YFSETQ. The CDR3 DNA reads as TGCGCCAGCAGCGTGACTAACCCCAATGAGCAGTTCTTC. It codes for CASSVTNPNEQFF.

The rearrangement joins TRBV24-1 to TRBJ2-1; 7 positions match TRBD2. The CDR3 length is 14 residues. The germline V gene encodes CDR1 KGHDR and CDR2 SFDVKD. J lost 3 bases, V lost 6 bases, and 4 bases had no gene match. CDR3 region: CATSSSGYYNEQFF. DNA for the CDR3: TGTGCCACCAGTTCTAGCGGTTACTACAATGAGCAGTTCTTC.

The DNA for the CDR3 is TGTGCCTGGAGTGGGGACAGTAGCAATCAGCCCCAGCATTTT. It translates to CAWSGDSSNQPQHF. V and J are TRBV30 and TRBJ1-5, with 7 bases identical to TRBD1. This CDR3 region has 14 residues. V gave up 1 base and J gave up 0 bases; unmatched junction bases: 0. CDR1 and CDR2 from the germline V gene are GTSNPN and SVGIG (reference sequence).

This chain connects TRBV12-3 or TRBV12-4 to TRBJ1-2, with 7 bases that match TRBD1. The CDR3 length is 13 residues. J was trimmed by 7 bases and V by 5 bases; bases with no gene match: 7. CDR3 protein: CASSISTGIGYTF. Here the CDR3 DNA reads TGTGCCAGCAGTATATCGACAGGGATTGGCTACACCTTC.

CDR3 residues: CASSPLTGSAAETQYF. CDR3 nucleotide sequence: TGTGCCAGCAGTCCCCTTACAGGGTCGGCCGCAGAGACCCAGTACTTC. The chain combines TRBV28 with TRBJ2-5; tentative D call: TRBD1 (6 bases). Germline V gene data show CDR1 as MDHEN and CDR2 as SYDVKM. V was pared by 5 bases and J by 4 bases, with 20 bases between. The CDR3 has 16 amino acids.

The rearrangement links TRBV18 to TRBJ2-7; a weak D match, TRBD1 (6 bases). The CDR3 has 15 amino acids. Germline V lookup: CDR1 KGHSH, CDR2 LQKENI. Trimming took off 5 bases at V and 0 bases at J, with 14 bases between the two ends. CDR3 DNA: TGTGCCAGCTCATCGGGACATAGGAGCTCCTACGAGCAGTACTTC. This codes for CASSSGHRSSYEQYF.

The chain couples TRBV6-2 or TRBV6-3 to TRBJ1-1; D perhaps matches TRBD1 (5 bases). The V end was cut by 0 bases, the J end by 5 bases, with 10 bases between. Germline loops: CDR1 MNHEY, CDR2 SVGEGT. The CDR3 runs to 14 residues. CDR3 protein: CASSYSRRGTEAFF. The CDR3 coding sequence is TGTGCCAGCAGTTACTCCAGGAGGGGAACTGAAGCTTTCTTT.

This clone was recorded a few times. The rearrangement links TRBV28 to TRBJ2-7; 7 bases are shared with TRBD2. CDR1 and CDR2 (germline): MDHEN, SYDVKM. This CDR3 has 14 residues. The junction had 8 bases not matched to a gene; V was cut back by 6 bases and J by 3 bases. This CDR3 reads CASSPGGMVYEQYF. Here the CDR3 DNA reads TGTGCCAGCAGCCCCGGGGGGATGGTCTACGAGCAGTACTTC.

The chain joins TRBV6-5 to TRBJ1-6; no clear D. This CDR3 spans 13 amino acids. Trimming cost V 10 bases and J 7 bases, with 14 bases left between them. Germline V gives CDR1 MNHEY, CDR2 SVGAGI. For the CDR3, the DNA is TGTGCCACCGCGCGGGTGGGGAATTCACCCCTCCACTTT. Its protein product is CATARVGNSPLHF.

This chain connects TRBV4-3 to TRBJ2-3, with 13 bases that match TRBD2. Per the germline V gene, CDR1 is LGHNA and CDR2 is YSLEER. The length of the CDR3 is 16 residues. V was clipped by 6 bases and J by 2 bases; unmatched bases: 5. CDR3 amino acids: CASRPTSGGATDTQYF. The CDR3 region has the DNA TGCGCCAGCAGGCCAACTAGCGGGGGGGCCACAGATACGCAGTATTTT.

The genes are TRBV7-6 and TRBJ2-1, with 8 nucleotides matching TRBD1. CDR3 length: 15 amino acids. Looked up from germline, CDR1 is SGHVS and CDR2 is FNYEAQ. With V trimmed by 5 bases and J by 6 bases, 9 bases remained unmatched. This chain's CDR3 is CASSLLTGETNEQFF. For the CDR3, the DNA is TGTGCCAGCAGCCTCCTGACAGGGGAGACCAATGAGCAGTTCTTC.

V gene TRBV27 combines with J gene TRBJ1-5; D is ambiguous. V was trimmed by 6 bases and J by 6 bases, leaving 15 bases between them. Germline assignment: CDR1 MNHEY and CDR2 SMNVEV (reference sequence). The CDR3 contains 14 residues. CDR3 amino acids: CASSAGGGVQPQHF. CDR3 sequence (DNA): TGTGCCAGCAGCGCCGGAGGCGGGGTTCAGCCCCAGCATTTT.

This chain uses TRBV7-2 with TRBJ1-6; D might be TRBD1 (5 bases). Germline CDR1 is SGHTA and CDR2 is FQGNSA. V was cut by 2 bases and J by 5 bases, with 13 bases left in between. This CDR3 is built from 16 residues. The CDR3 region has the DNA TGTGCCAGCAGCTTAAATCGGGCAGGGAATAATTCACCCCTCCACTTT. It encodes CASSLNRAGNNSPLHF.

This chain uses TRBV7-2 with TRBJ2-3; D is possibly TRBD1 (6 bases). This CDR3 has 16 residues. With 0 bases removed from V and 5 bases from J, the gap between germline ends came to 15 bases. Germline V gene sequence: CDR1 SGHTA, CDR2 FQGNSA. Here the CDR3 DNA reads TGTGCCAGCAGCTTAGCGCGGACAGCCTGGGGAGATACGCAGTATTTT. It translates to CASSLARTAWGDTQYF.

The rearrangement links TRBV27 to TRBJ2-2; maybe TRBD2 (7 bases). Germline V lookup: CDR1 MNHEY, CDR2 SMNVEV (reference sequence). V was cut by 8 bases and J by 2 bases, with 18 bases left in between. The CDR3 loop spans 16 amino acids. This CDR3 reads CASGRAGAFNTGELFF. The CDR3 nucleotides are TGTGCCAGCGGACGGGCGGGGGCCTTCAACACCGGGGAGCTGTTTTTT.

J is TRBJ1-1 and V is TRBV10-1; TRBD1 aligns across 12 bases. The V gene end was trimmed by 4 bases and the J gene end by 0 bases; junction bases not matched to a gene: 0. Germline assignment: CDR1 WNHNN and CDR2 SYGVQD (reference sequence). The CDR3 is 15 amino acids. The CDR3 DNA sequence: TGCGCCAGCAGTGGGGACAGGGGGCTGAACACTGAAGCTTTCTTT. Its protein product is CASSGDRGLNTEAFF.

The chain couples TRBV19 to TRBJ2-5, with TRBD1 matching over 8 bases. The germline CDR1 and CDR2 sequences are LNHDA and SQIVND (reference sequence). Trimming removed 3 bases from V and 1 base from J; junction bases left unmatched: 10. The CDR3 is 17 residues long. The CDR3 here is CASSIDRGRTSQETQYF. The CDR3 nucleotides are TGTGCCAGTAGTATCGACAGGGGTCGAACTTCCCAAGAGACCCAGTACTTC.